What follows are 20 T cell receptor beta chains derived from one specimen sequenced in a study of technical replicates of blood from four donors. TCRdb keeps only in-frame clones here, not all; method: immunoSEQ multiplex PCR. The data show under 90,000 clones, around 93% seen once. Sequences were obtained from T cells isolated from PBMCs. The receptor set was obtained from a human donor in good health.

The rearrangement links TRBV18 to TRBJ1-4, with a tentative D call TRBD1 (5 bases). The CDR3 is made up of 15 amino acids. From germline, CDR1 is KGHSH and CDR2 LQKENI. V was pared by 4 bases and J by 2 bases, with 11 bases between. The CDR3 DNA is TGTGCCAGCTCACAATCGCGGGACACTAATGAAAAACTGTTTTTT. It is translated as CASSQSRDTNEKLFF.

This clone was counted once. The V and J genes are TRBV6-6 and TRBJ2-5; TRBD1 agrees at 7 bases. Losses at the gene ends were 8 bases for V and 1 base for J; bases not matched to a gene: 10. CDR3 length: 15 residues. Germline loops: CDR1 MNHNY, CDR2 SVGAGI (reference sequence). The CDR3 nucleotides read TGTGCCAGCCTGACGACAGGGAATGGCCAAGAGACCCAGTACTTC. Protein sequence: CASLTTGNGQETQYF.

This chain links TRBV6-5 with TRBJ1-5, with TRBD1 as a possible D gene (6 bases). The V gene lost 6 bases and the J gene lost 7 bases, with 13 bases spanning the gap. CDR1 MNHEY and CDR2 SVGAGI come from the germline V gene. The CDR3 sequence is 13 residues long. The CDR3 loop is CASSHGGGQPQHF. In nucleotides, the CDR3 is TGTGCCAGCAGCCACGGGGGGGGCCAGCCCCAGCATTTT.

V usage is TRBV28 and J usage is TRBJ1-2; 9 bases match TRBD1. Per the germline V gene, CDR1 is MDHEN and CDR2 is SYDVKM. CDR3 size: 15 residues. V lost 5 bases, J lost 7 bases, and 11 bases stayed unmatched. The CDR3 spells CASSPPGQGASGYTF. The CDR3 nucleotides are TGTGCCAGCAGTCCCCCGGGACAGGGTGCTTCTGGCTACACCTTC.

This chain uses TRBV19 with TRBJ1-2; TRBD1 aligns across 7 bases. This CDR3 has 15 amino acids. Germline CDR1 LNHDA, CDR2 SQIVND (reference sequence). The junction had 12 bases not matched to a gene; V was cut back by 3 bases and J by 8 bases. CDR3 amino acids: CASSMETGIEGGYTF. The CDR3, as DNA: TGTGCCAGTAGTATGGAGACAGGGATAGAAGGCGGCTACACCTTC.

The chain has TRBV19 and TRBJ2-1; 8 bases are a match to TRBD2. Germline CDR1 LNHDA, CDR2 SQIVND (reference sequence). V lost 2 bases, J lost 5 bases, and 5 bases stayed unmatched. The CDR3 runs to 15 residues. The CDR3 DNA reads TGTGCCAGTAGTATATCGGGACTAGGGCACAATGAGCAGTTCTTC. Translating gives CASSISGLGHNEQFF.

This clone was recorded once. The chain is built from TRBV9 and TRBJ2-2; 16 nucleotides align to TRBD2. V trimming: 4 bases; J trimming: 5 bases; junction bases outside the gene matches: 8. Per germline, CDR1 SGDLS and CDR2 YYNGEE. The CDR3 has 18 amino acids. The CDR3 nucleotides read TGTGCCAGCAGCTTTATACCGGGACTAGCGGGAGGGACCGGGGAGCTGTTTTTT. Translating gives CASSFIPGLAGGTGELFF.

The V call is TRBV28, the J call TRBJ1-3, with TRBD1 matching 8 bases. CDR1 MDHEN and CDR2 SYDVKM come from the germline V gene. The CDR3 is 16 residues long. The V and J ends lost 6 bases and 0 bases, in that order; junction bases with no gene match: 7. CDR3 residues: CASRTTGASSGNTIYF. The CDR3 coding sequence is TGTGCCAGCAGAACGACAGGGGCAAGCTCTGGAAACACCATATATTTT.

The chain couples TRBV6-6 to TRBJ1-5; D might be TRBD1 (6 bases). Trimming shortened V by 6 bases and J by 4 bases, and 10 bases separated the two germline ends. The CDR3 length is 13 residues. Germline V gene lookup returns CDR1 MNHNY and CDR2 SVGAGI (reference sequence). The CDR3 bases are TGTGCCAGCAGGCGACAGGTTAATCAGCCCCAGCATTTT. Protein: CASRRQVNQPQHF.

The gene calls are TRBV7-9 and TRBJ2-1; TRBD2 matches 11 bases. The CDR3 totals 15 residues. J gave up 9 bases and V 5 bases, and 9 bases lay outside the gene matches. The germline V gene encodes CDR1 SEHNR and CDR2 FQNEAQ (reference sequence). The CDR3 reads CASSLTSGRVGEQFF. DNA of the CDR3: TGTGCCAGCAGCCTAACTAGCGGGAGAGTCGGTGAGCAGTTCTTC.

The chain is built from TRBV4-1 and TRBJ2-7; 10 bases fit TRBD1. V lost 0 bases to trimming and J lost 0 bases; unmatched junction nucleotides: 8. Germline lookup yields CDR1 MGHRA and CDR2 YSYEKL. The CDR3 is 18 amino acids. The CDR3 region is CASSQDNPTGGISYEQYF. DNA for the CDR3: TGCGCCAGCAGCCAAGATAATCCGACAGGGGGCATCTCCTACGAGCAGTACTTC.

The DNA of the CDR3 is TGTGCCAGCAGCGTCGATCCGGGGGGCTTCACAGATACGCAGTATTTT. Translation: CASSVDPGGFTDTQYF. J is TRBJ2-3 and V is TRBV9; D is perhaps TRBD2 (7 bases). The germline gives CDR1 SGDLS, CDR2 YYNGEE. V lost 2 bases and J 2 bases, leaving 15 bases between the germline ends. This CDR3 is 16 amino acids long.

The V and J genes are TRBV5-4 and TRBJ2-5; D possibly corresponds to TRBD1 (7 bases). Per germline, CDR1 SGHNT and CDR2 YYREEE (reference sequence). Between the trimmed V and J ends, which lost 0 bases and 4 bases, there was a span of 16 bases. CDR3 size: 16 residues. CDR3 loop: CASSLGRNRGGETQYF. In DNA form, the CDR3 reads TGTGCCAGCAGCTTGGGACGGAACAGGGGAGGAGAGACCCAGTACTTC.

This clone was seen once. This sequence joins TRBV7-8 and TRBJ2-7, with D perhaps matching TRBD1 (6 bases). CDR1 and CDR2 from the germline V gene are SGHVS and FQNEAQ. The germline V and J ends were trimmed by 5 bases and 0 bases, with 14 bases remaining between them. This CDR3 spans 15 amino acids. CDR3 amino acids: CASSGTGLYSYEQYF. Here the CDR3 DNA reads TGTGCCAGCAGCGGAACAGGGTTATACTCCTACGAGCAGTACTTC. The full variable domain, its missing parts supplied by reference TRBV7-8 and TRBJ2-7, is GAGVSQSPRYKVAKRGQDVALRCDPISGHVSLFWYQQALGQGPEFLTYFQNEAQLDKSGLPSDRFFAERPEGSVSTLKIQRTQQEDSAVYLCASSGTGLYSYEQYFGPGTRLTVT.

J is TRBJ2-7 and V is TRBV19; 13 bases fit TRBD2. Losses at the gene ends were 5 bases for V and 3 bases for J; bases not matched to a gene: 4. The CDR3 is 15 residues long. The V gene's germline CDR1 is LNHDA and CDR2 SQIVND (reference sequence). In DNA form, the CDR3 reads TGTGCCAGTAGTGCTCGGACTAGCGGGAGCTACGAGCAGTACTTC. Encoded protein: CASSARTSGSYEQYF.

This chain connects TRBV5-4 to TRBJ2-7; 11 nucleotides line up with TRBD2. The CDR3 is made up of 15 amino acids. CDR1 and CDR2 from the germline V gene are SGHNT and YYREEE (reference sequence). The J segment lost 2 bases and the V segment lost 1 base, leaving 2 bases of the junction unmatched. The DNA of the CDR3 is TGTGCCAGCAGCTTGATTAGCGGGGGGGCCTACGAGCAGTACTTC. Encoded protein: CASSLISGGAYEQYF.

The table lists this clone with a count of one. V is TRBV11-1 and J is TRBJ1-4, with 9 nucleotides matching TRBD1. Germline V CDR1 and CDR2: SGHAT, FQDESV (reference sequence). The CDR3 is 15 residues long. V trimming: 5 bases; J trimming: 6 bases; junction bases outside the gene matches: 7. This CDR3 is CASSRTGTGYEKLFF. The CDR3 DNA reads TGTGCCAGCAGCCGTACCGGGACAGGGTATGAAAAACTGTTTTTT.

The rearrangement joins TRBV6-1 to TRBJ1-1; 9 bases map to TRBD1. The CDR3 has 16 amino acids. CDR1 is MNHNS and CDR2 is SASEGT in the germline V gene. The trim removed 2 bases at V and 5 bases at J, leaving 9 bases unmatched. CDR3 DNA sequence: TGTGCCAGCAGTGAACTTCGAGGACAGGGGTTGACTGAAGCTTTCTTT. Translating it yields CASSELRGQGLTEAFF.

This chain uses TRBV7-9 with TRBJ2-3; D is perhaps TRBD1 (6 bases). The germline V gene has CDR1 SEHNR and CDR2 FQNEAQ (reference sequence). V lost 5 bases to trimming and J lost 0 bases, with 15 bases between them. This CDR3 has 16 residues. In nucleotides, the CDR3 is TGTGCCAGCAGCCGTCTCCGGGACAAGAGCACAGATACGCAGTATTTT. This translates into CASSRLRDKSTDTQYF.

This chain uses TRBV29-1 with TRBJ1-2; D not certain. CDR3 length equals 12 residues. V lost 4 bases, J lost 4 bases, and 10 bases lay in between. Germline values: CDR1 SQVTM, CDR2 ANQGSEA. CDR3 bases: TGCAGCGTTGTCGAGGACTTCTATGGCTACACCTTC. Residues: CSVVEDFYGYTF.